The entry below gives a single T cell receptor (beta chain) sequence along with its context. Germline CDR1 is SGDLS and CDR2 is YYNGEE. CDR3 size: 15 residues. V was clipped by 2 bases and J by 4 bases, with 13 bases between them. These data belong to a study of blood T cell repertoires in COVID-19. Assay: immunoSEQ multiplex PCR; the TCRdb copy retains only in-frame clones and omits some. The data show 150,000 to 200,000 clones, with over 70% seen just once and roughly 13% held by the top ten. This TCR was sampled from a woman aged 55-69 years who had recovered from COVID-19. Sequencing was done on a sample of PBMCs or T cells enriched from blood (not recorded which). The genes are TRBV9 and TRBJ2-1; a weak D match, TRBD2 (6 bases). For the CDR3, the DNA is TGTGCCAGCAGCGTTAGTAGCGGCCCATACAATGAGCAGTTCTTC. Protein product: CASSVSSGPYNEQFF. The whole variable domain, remainder taken from reference TRBV9 and TRBJ2-1, is DSGVTQTPKHLITATGQRVTLRCSPRSGDLSVYWYQQSLDQGLQFLIQYYNGEERAKGNILERFSAQQFPDLHSELNLSSLELGDSALYFCASSVSSGPYNEQFFGPGTRLTVL.